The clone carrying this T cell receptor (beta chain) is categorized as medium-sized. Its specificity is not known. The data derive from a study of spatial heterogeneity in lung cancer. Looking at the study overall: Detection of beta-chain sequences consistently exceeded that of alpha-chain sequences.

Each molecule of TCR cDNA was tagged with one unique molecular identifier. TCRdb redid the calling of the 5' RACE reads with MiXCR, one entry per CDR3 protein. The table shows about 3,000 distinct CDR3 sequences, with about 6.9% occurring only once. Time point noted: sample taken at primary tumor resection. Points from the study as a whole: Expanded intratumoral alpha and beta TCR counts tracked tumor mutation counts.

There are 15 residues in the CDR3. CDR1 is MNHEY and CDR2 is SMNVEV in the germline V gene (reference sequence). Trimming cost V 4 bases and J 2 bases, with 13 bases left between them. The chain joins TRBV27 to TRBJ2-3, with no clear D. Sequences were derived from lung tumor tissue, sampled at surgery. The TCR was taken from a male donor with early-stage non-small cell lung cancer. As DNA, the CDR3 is TGTGCCAGCAGTTCCCAGACCAGGAACACAGATACGCAGTATTTT. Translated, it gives CASSSQTRNTDTQYF.